The 23 T cell receptor beta chains given below trace back to one sample, sequenced in a study of regulatory T cells in long-lasting Graves disease. Arm-PCR of CDR3 regions and iRepertoire HTBI primers were used to build TCR beta libraries. TCRdb called the multiplex PCR reads again in MiXCR, with one record for every CDR3 protein. The sample shows approximately 440,000 distinct CDR3 sequences, around 20% of them seen only once. The sample's time point: persistent/refractory GD, antithyroid drugs over 5 years with positive TRAb. After RNA was extracted from PBMCs, the TCR library was made from it. The sequencing here drew on peripheral blood mononuclear cells (PBMCs), taken when the disease was refractory, from a patient treated with antithyroid drugs. These receptors were obtained from a female donor with Graves disease.

This clonotype was seen at least ten times. The chain employs TRBV2 and TRBJ2-5; D gene unclear. The V end lost 3 bases, the J end lost 4 bases, and 6 bases lay between the germline ends. This CDR3 has 12 amino acids. CDR1 and CDR2 from the germline V gene are SNHLY and FYNNEI. CDR3 in amino acids: CASSDYLETQYF. CDR3 nucleotide sequence: TGTGCCAGCAGTGACTACTTAGAGACCCAGTACTTC. Combining the CDR3 with reference TRBV2 and TRBJ2-5 gives the whole variable domain EPEVTQTPSHQVTQMGQEVILRCVPISNHLYFYWYRQILGQKVEFLVSFYNNEISEKSEIFDDQFSVERPDGSNFTLKIRSTKLEDSAMYFCASSDYLETQYFGPGTRLLVL.

Only a few counts were recorded for this clonotype. The CDR3 DNA reads TGTGCCAGCAGCGCACTAGGACAGCAAATCTCCTACGAGCAGTACTTC. Its translation: CASSALGQQISYEQYF. The V and J genes are TRBV7-9 and TRBJ2-7, with a tentative D call TRBD1 (6 bases). The CDR3 is made up of 16 amino acids. V gave up 5 bases and J gave up 0 bases, with 17 bases separating them. Per germline, CDR1 SEHNR and CDR2 FQNEAQ (reference sequence).

This clonotype appeared many times. The V gene is TRBV28, the J gene TRBJ1-5; 9 nucleotides line up with TRBD1. CDR3 length: 17 amino acids. V trimming: 6 bases; J trimming: 6 bases; junction bases outside the gene matches: 15. Per the germline V gene, CDR1 is MDHEN and CDR2 is SYDVKM. As DNA, the CDR3 is TGTGCCAGCAGCCCTAGGTGGTGGACAGGGGCGCCTCAGCCCCAGCATTTT. It yields the protein CASSPRWWTGAPQPQHF.

This clonotype was seen at least ten times. The chain uses TRBV6-5 and TRBJ1-2; D uncertain. Germline values: CDR1 MNHEY, CDR2 SVGAGI. There are 13 residues in the CDR3. V gave up 2 bases and J gave up 2 bases, with 6 bases separating them. The CDR3 DNA reads TGTGCCAGCAGTTACCAGGCCAACTATGGCTACACCTTC. It specifies CASSYQANYGYTF.

This clonotype was detected many times. This sequence joins TRBV2 and TRBJ1-2; unclear D gene. The CDR3 loop spans 14 amino acids. Germline V gene sequence: CDR1 SNHLY, CDR2 FYNNEI. Trimming left V 3 bases short and J 3 bases short, with 11 bases between. Written as DNA, the CDR3 is TGTGCCAGCAGTGAGGAGTTTTGGGACTATGGCTACACCTTC. Translating it yields CASSEEFWDYGYTF.

This clonotype has only a few counts. The chain carries TRBV20-1 and TRBJ2-5; TRBD1 is a possible D gene (5 bases). CDR1 is DFQATT, CDR2 SNEGSKA, per germline (reference sequence). The V end lost 0 bases, the J end lost 5 bases, and 10 bases lay between the germline ends. The CDR3 has 13 residues. The CDR3 DNA is TGCAGTGCTAGAGAGACAGTGGGGGAGACCCAGTACTTC. It specifies CSARETVGETQYF.

This clonotype came up many times. V and J are TRBV3-1 and TRBJ1-2; a possible D gene is TRBD1 (5 bases). Looked up from germline, CDR1 is LGHDT and CDR2 is YNNKEL (reference sequence). Trimming took off 3 bases at V and 5 bases at J, with 13 bases between the two ends. This CDR3 region has 14 residues. CDR3 nucleotide sequence: TGTGCCAGCAGCCAGGGCAGGGCTGGGTATGGCTACACCTTC. Amino acids: CASSQGRAGYGYTF.

This rearrangement joins TRBV12-3 or TRBV12-4 to TRBJ2-7, with no clear D. The CDR3 has 13 amino acids. Trimming removed 5 bases from V and 3 bases from J, with 11 bases in between. In DNA form, the CDR3 reads TGTGCCAGCAGTGTAGAGGTACTCTACGAGCAGTACTTC. Protein product: CASSVEVLYEQYF.

There are many counts of this clonotype. The chain couples TRBV20-1 to TRBJ2-4, with D perhaps TRBD2 (6 bases). V was trimmed by 2 bases and J by 0 bases, leaving 14 bases between them. Per germline, CDR1 DFQATT and CDR2 SNEGSKA (reference sequence). The CDR3 is made up of 16 amino acids. The CDR3 reads CSARFSGSLAKNIQYF. The CDR3 DNA reads as TGCAGTGCTAGATTTAGCGGCTCACTAGCCAAAAACATTCAGTACTTC.

The genes are TRBV10-3 and TRBJ2-5, with D perhaps TRBD2 (6 bases). This CDR3 is built from 11 residues. V was cut by 10 bases and J by 1 base, with 7 bases left in between. The V gene's germline CDR1 is ENHRY and CDR2 SYGVKD. As DNA, the CDR3 is TGTGCCACCGGGGGCCAAGAGACCCAGTACTTC. This codes for CATGGQETQYF.

The chain recombines TRBV15 with TRBJ2-1, with 16 positions matching TRBD2. The germline V gene has CDR1 LNHNV and CDR2 YYDKDF (reference sequence). This CDR3 is 15 amino acids long. Trimming cost V 4 bases and J 9 bases; bases outside gene matches: 3. CDR3 in amino acids: CATSTGTSGRGEQFF. The CDR3 DNA reads TGTGCCACCAGCACGGGGACTAGCGGGAGGGGTGAGCAGTTCTTC.

The table lists this clonotype with many counts. The rearrangement links TRBV28 to TRBJ1-2, with D possibly matching TRBD1 (6 bases). This CDR3 contains 17 residues. V lost 6 bases to trimming and J lost 4 bases, with 24 bases between them. The germline gives CDR1 MDHEN, CDR2 SYDVKM. CDR3 nucleotides: TGTGCCAGCAGACTAAAGACCTTCAGGGGCTCGGCCTATGGCTACACCTTC. Its protein is CASRLKTFRGSAYGYTF.

The table lists this clonotype with a few counts. The rearrangement links TRBV7-6 to TRBJ2-7, with 11 bases lining up with TRBD2. The CDR3 length is 20 residues. After removal of 1 base from V and 0 bases from J, the junction contained 14 bases not matched to a gene. CDR1 is SGHVS and CDR2 is FNYEAQ in the germline V gene. As DNA, the CDR3 is TGTGCCAGCAGCTTAGAGGCAGGGACTAGCGGTTCCTTAGGCTCCTACGAGCAGTACTTC. This codes for CASSLEAGTSGSLGSYEQYF.

The sample holds many counts of this clonotype. This chain uses TRBV7-2 with TRBJ2-5, with D unclear. Germline V gives CDR1 SGHTA, CDR2 FQGNSA. V lost 1 base and J lost 11, with 11 bases in between. This CDR3 has 12 residues. CDR3 loop: CASSLEAMGQYF. DNA of the CDR3: TGTGCCAGCAGCTTAGAGGCAATGGGACAGTACTTC.

The chain recombines TRBV6-2 or TRBV6-3 with TRBJ1-2; no clear D gene. Germline V lookup: CDR1 MNHEY, CDR2 SVGEGT. Trimming took off 3 bases at V and 8 bases at J, with 13 bases between the two ends. CDR3 length: 13 amino acids. The CDR3 DNA sequence: TGTGCCAGCAGTTATTCAGGAGCGCGGGGCTACACCTTC. This gives the protein CASSYSGARGYTF.

This sequence joins TRBV29-1 and TRBJ1-4, with a weak D call TRBD1 (6 bases). This CDR3 contains 14 residues. The germline V and J ends were trimmed by 6 bases and 1 base, with 12 bases remaining between them. Germline CDR1 and CDR2: SQVTM and ANQGSEA. The CDR3 reads CSVAEGGTNEKLFF. The DNA for the CDR3 is TGCAGCGTGGCAGAGGGGGGAACTAATGAAAAACTGTTTTTT.

V is TRBV5-1 and J is TRBJ2-7, with TRBD1 identical over 9 bases. With V trimmed by 3 bases and J by 2 bases, 9 bases remained unmatched. In germline, CDR1 is SGHRS, CDR2 YFSETQ. CDR3 length: 16 residues. The CDR3 DNA sequence: TGCGCCAGCAGCTATGGCCGGGACAGGGCGGCCTACGAGCAGTACTTC. Amino acids: CASSYGRDRAAYEQYF.

This chain uses TRBV9 with TRBJ1-3; TRBD1 matches at 8 bases. Germline-derived CDR1 and CDR2 are SGDLS and YYNGEE. The trim removed 4 bases at V and 1 base at J, leaving 13 bases unmatched. The CDR3 consists of 18 residues. This CDR3 reads CASSPHLDRVRSGNTIYF. CDR3 nucleotides: TGTGCCAGCAGCCCCCACTTGGACAGGGTCCGGTCTGGAAACACCATATATTTT.

This clonotype has a handful of counts. The chain is built from TRBV6-1 and TRBJ2-1; 11 bases fit TRBD2. The CDR3 has 17 residues. Trimming at V came to 6 bases and at J to 5 bases, leaving 12 bases not matched to a gene. The germline gives CDR1 MNHNS, CDR2 SASEGT. CDR3 protein: CASRAGTSGWVDNEQFF. DNA of the CDR3: TGTGCCAGCAGGGCCGGGACTAGCGGATGGGTGGACAATGAGCAGTTCTTC.

This clonotype was seen many times. V usage is TRBV7-9 and J usage is TRBJ1-2; D is unclear. The germline V and J ends were trimmed by 6 bases and 2 bases, with 7 bases remaining between them. Germline V gene data show CDR1 as SEHNR and CDR2 as FQNEAQ (reference sequence). The CDR3 sequence is 12 residues long. The CDR3 DNA reads TGTGCCAGCAGTCAGGTCAACTATGGCTACACCTTC. Residues: CASSQVNYGYTF.

V gene TRBV24-1 combines with J gene TRBJ2-3, with 8 bases lining up with TRBD2. After removal of 4 bases from V and 4 bases from J, the junction contained 9 bases not matched to a gene. Germline V gene lookup returns CDR1 KGHDR and CDR2 SFDVKD. There are 16 residues in the CDR3. CDR3 in DNA: TGTGCCACCAGTGACCTAAAGCGGGAGCCCCCAGATACGCAGTATTTT. Protein sequence: CATSDLKREPPDTQYF.

About this clonotype itself: This may come from a read error, since a much larger clone is one base off. The CDR3 end shows no conserved phenylalanine or tryptophan, and so a read error is likely. This rearrangement joins TRBV6-2 or TRBV6-3 to TRBJ1-1, with a possible D match to TRBD1 (6 bases). V lost 6 bases and J lost 4, with 15 bases in between. The CDR3 is 14 residues long. The germline CDR1 and CDR2 sequences are MNHEY and SVGEGT. The CDR3 nucleotides are TGTGCCAGCAGCTCACCGGGACAAGGCACTGAAGCTTTCCTT. Translating gives CASSSPGQGTEAFL.

The CDR3 spells CASSAGQKETQYF. Written as DNA, the CDR3 is TGTGCCAGCAGCGCGGGACAGAAAGAGACCCAGTACTTC. The V call is TRBV11-2, the J call TRBJ2-5, with D possibly matching TRBD1 (7 bases). Germline CDR1 reads SGHAT; CDR2 reads FQNNGV. The germline V and J ends were trimmed by 5 bases and 3 bases, with 10 bases remaining between them. CDR3 length: 13 residues.